This entry concerns a single T cell receptor beta chain. Antigen unknown. This sample was taken from a study of T-cell memory formation after mild COVID-19. Across the whole study: Most TCR clusters belonged to a single donor. Study conclusions and caveats: Proof of SARS-CoV-2 specificity was absent for the second-wave clones that crested on day 37. Later expanders leaned CD4+, whereas clones that contracted between day 15 and 85 were balanced CD4/CD8.

TCRdb used MiXCR to reprocess the 5' RACE reads, holding one entry per CDR3 protein. This table has approximately 400,000 distinct CDR3 sequences, roughly 17% appearing once. Germline CDR1 SQVTM, CDR2 ANQGSEA. The CDR3 totals 14 residues. J gave up 4 bases and V 8 bases, and 11 bases lay outside the gene matches. Material for sequencing was PBMCs or a T cell subset sorted from them (not recorded which). This clonotype originated in a man aged 18-30 years who had mild COVID-19 (a few samples of this study predate the infection). Cell type and time point are not known. The V and J genes are TRBV29-1 and TRBJ2-5; 9 bases match TRBD2. The CDR3 region is CSLKRGAGRETQYF. The CDR3, as DNA: TGCAGCCTGAAGCGGGGGGCCGGGAGAGAGACCCAGTACTTC.